The present TCR beta chain was sequenced within a study of identical twins' blood T cells. Each TCR cDNA library carried sample-specific barcodes on both ends. From the 5' RACE reads, TCRdb called clonotypes with MiXCR, one entry per CDR3 protein. The repertoire holds over a thousand distinct CDR3 sequences, roughly 70% seen once, with roughly 8.2% in the top ten. Whole-study findings and limits: Shared CDR3 clonotype counts tracked mainly the product of cloneset sizes. Top TCRbeta clonotypes were shared more with twin than unrelated donors.

Worth noting for this clonotype: The antigen is not known.

The donors were healthy female monozygous twins, three pairs in total. Germline lookup yields CDR1 SQVTM and CDR2 ANQGSEA. This CDR3 contains 14 residues. V was clipped by 4 bases and J by 4 bases; unmatched bases: 9. The material sequenced was PBMCs. The J gene is TRBJ2-5, the V gene TRBV29-1; 7 bases are a match to TRBD1. The receptor was isolated from a woman aged 18-50 years in good health. For the CDR3, the DNA is TGCAGCGTTGGAGGGGGCGCCGCGGGAGAGACCCAGTACTTC. It yields the protein CSVGGGAAGETQYF.